The clone carrying this TCR beta chain showed up just a few times. The antigen remains undetermined. Central memory, naive, regulatory and stem cell-like memory CD4+ cells were sorted by CD45RO/CCR7/CD25/CD127/CD95/CD27. The authors reverse transcribed all of the isolated RNA, so sequencing captured expressed TCRB transcripts. Produced via immunoSEQ multiplex PCR; TCRdb's table is partial and in-frame only. Of roughly 230,000 clones in the sample, over 7.5% were seen once. The entry originates in a study of beta chain features in type 1 diabetes. Findings and limits, study-wide: Here, the possible influence of HLA type (on TCRB rearrangement) remained unresolved.

The receptor was derived from a woman between 18 and 29 years old in good health. The material sequenced was naive CD4+ T cells from blood.

The CDR3 protein is CASSLVQGGTGELFF. CDR3 coding DNA: TGCGCCAGCAGCTTGGTGCAGGGCGGCACCGGGGAGCTGTTTTTT. The rearrangement uses TRBV5-1 and TRBJ2-2; TRBD1 might be the D (5 bases). The V and J ends lost 0 bases and 4 bases respectively, with 10 bases between them. This CDR3 has 15 amino acids. Germline V gene sequence: CDR1 SGHRS, CDR2 YFSETQ.